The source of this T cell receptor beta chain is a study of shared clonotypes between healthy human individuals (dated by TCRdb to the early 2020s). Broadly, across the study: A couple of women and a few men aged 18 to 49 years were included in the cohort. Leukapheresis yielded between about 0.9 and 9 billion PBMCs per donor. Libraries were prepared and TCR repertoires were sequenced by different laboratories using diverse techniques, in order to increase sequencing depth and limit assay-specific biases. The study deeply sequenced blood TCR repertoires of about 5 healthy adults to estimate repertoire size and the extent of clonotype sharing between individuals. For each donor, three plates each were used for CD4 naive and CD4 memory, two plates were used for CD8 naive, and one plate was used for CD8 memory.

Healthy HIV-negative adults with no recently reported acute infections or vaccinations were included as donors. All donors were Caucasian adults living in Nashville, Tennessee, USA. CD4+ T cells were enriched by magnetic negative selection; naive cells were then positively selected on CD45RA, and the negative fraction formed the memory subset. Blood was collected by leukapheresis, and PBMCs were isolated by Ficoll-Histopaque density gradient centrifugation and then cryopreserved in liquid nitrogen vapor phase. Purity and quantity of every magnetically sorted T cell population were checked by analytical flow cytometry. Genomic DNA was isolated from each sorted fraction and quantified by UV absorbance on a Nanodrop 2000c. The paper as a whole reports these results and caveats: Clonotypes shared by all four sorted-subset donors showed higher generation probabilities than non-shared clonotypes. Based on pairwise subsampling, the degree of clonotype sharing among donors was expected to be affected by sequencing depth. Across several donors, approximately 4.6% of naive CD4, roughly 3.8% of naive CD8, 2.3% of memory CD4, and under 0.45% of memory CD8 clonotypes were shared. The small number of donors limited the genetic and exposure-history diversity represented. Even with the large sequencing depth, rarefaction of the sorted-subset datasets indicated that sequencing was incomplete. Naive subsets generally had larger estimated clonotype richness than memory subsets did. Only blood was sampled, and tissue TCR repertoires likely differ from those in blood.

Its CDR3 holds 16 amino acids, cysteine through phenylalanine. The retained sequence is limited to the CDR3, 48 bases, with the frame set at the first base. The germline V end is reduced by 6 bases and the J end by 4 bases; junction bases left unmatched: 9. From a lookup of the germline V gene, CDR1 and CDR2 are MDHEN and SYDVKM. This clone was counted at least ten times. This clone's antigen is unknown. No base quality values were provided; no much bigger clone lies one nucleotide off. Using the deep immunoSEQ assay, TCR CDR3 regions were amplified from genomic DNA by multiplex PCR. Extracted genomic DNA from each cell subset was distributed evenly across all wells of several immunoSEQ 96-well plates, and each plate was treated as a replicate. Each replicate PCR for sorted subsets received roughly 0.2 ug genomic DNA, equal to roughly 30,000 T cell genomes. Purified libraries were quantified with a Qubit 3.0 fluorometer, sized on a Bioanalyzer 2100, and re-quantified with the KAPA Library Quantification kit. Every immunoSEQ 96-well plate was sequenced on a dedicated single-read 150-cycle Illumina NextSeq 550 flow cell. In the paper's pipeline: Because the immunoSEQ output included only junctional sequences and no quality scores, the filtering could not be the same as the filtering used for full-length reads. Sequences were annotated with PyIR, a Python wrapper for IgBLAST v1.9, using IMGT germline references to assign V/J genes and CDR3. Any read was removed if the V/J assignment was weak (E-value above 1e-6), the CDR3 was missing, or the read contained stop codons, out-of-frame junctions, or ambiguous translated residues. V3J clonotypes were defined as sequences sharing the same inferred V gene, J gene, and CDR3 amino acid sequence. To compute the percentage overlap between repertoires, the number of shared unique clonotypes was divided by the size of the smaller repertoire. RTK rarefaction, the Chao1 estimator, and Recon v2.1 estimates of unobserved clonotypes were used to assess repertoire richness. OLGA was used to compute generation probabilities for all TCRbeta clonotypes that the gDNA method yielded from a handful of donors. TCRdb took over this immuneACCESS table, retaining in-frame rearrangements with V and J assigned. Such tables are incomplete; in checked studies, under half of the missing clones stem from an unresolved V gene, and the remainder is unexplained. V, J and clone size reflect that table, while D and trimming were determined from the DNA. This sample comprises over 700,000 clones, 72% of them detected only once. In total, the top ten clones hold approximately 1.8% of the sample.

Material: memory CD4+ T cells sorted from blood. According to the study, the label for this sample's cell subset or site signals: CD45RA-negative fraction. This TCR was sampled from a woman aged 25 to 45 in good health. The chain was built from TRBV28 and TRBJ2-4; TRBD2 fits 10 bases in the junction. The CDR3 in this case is CASRGASGSSKNIQYF. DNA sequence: TGTGCCAGCAGGGGGGCTAGCGGGAGTTCTAAAAACATTCAGTACTTC.